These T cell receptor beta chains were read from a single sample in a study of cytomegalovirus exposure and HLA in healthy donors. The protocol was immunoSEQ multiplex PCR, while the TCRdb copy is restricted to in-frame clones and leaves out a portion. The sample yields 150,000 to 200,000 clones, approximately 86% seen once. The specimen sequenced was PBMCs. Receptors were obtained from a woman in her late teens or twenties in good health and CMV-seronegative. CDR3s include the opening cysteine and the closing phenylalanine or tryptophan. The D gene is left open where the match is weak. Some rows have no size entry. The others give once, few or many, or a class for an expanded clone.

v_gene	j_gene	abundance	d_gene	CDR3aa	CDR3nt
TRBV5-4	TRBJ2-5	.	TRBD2	CASSPGTSQETQYF	TGTGCCAGCAGCCCAGGGACTAGCCAAGAGACCCAGTACTTC
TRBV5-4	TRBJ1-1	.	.	CASSWDKLGVAFF	TGTGCCAGCAGCTGGGACAAGCTCGGGGTAGCTTTCTTT
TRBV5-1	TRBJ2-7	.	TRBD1	CASSTPGTGSTEQYF	TGCGCCAGCAGCACACCCGGGACAGGGTCCACCGAGCAGTACTTC
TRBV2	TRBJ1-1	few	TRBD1	CASRGDSTMNTEAFF	TGTGCCAGCAGGGGGGACAGTACCATGAACACTGAAGCTTTCTTT
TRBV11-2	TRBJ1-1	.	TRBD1	CASSQTGWVTEAFF	TGTGCCAGCAGCCAGACAGGGTGGGTAACTGAAGCTTTCTTT
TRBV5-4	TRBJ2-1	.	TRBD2	CASGTSGISNEQFF	TGTGCCAGTGGGACTAGCGGGATTAGCAATGAGCAGTTCTTC
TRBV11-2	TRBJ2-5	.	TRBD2	CASSHRLAGGAETQYF	TGTGCCAGCAGCCACAGACTAGCGGGGGGCGCGGAGACCCAGTACTTC
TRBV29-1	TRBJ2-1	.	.	CSVDLWAGAQYNEQFF	TGCAGCGTTGACCTGTGGGCGGGGGCGCAGTACAATGAGCAGTTCTTC
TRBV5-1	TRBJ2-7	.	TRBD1	CASSLEGTGSSYEQYF	TGCGCCAGCAGCTTGGAAGGGACAGGGAGCTCCTACGAGCAGTACTTC
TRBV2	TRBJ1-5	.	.	CASSEPSTNQPQHF	TGTGCCAGCAGTGAACCCTCTACCAATCAGCCCCAGCATTTT
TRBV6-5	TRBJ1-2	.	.	CASSYSGQYEGYTF	TGTGCCAGCAGTTACTCAGGACAGTACGAAGGCTACACCTTC
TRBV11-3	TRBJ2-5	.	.	CASSRTAQETQYF	TGTGCCAGCAGCAGGACAGCCCAAGAGACCCAGTACTTC
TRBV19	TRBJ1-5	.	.	CASTTVDLSNQPQHF	TGTGCCAGTACTACAGTCGACCTTAGCAATCAGCCCCAGCATTTT
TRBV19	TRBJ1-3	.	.	CASSYLGRRSGNTIYF	TGTGCCAGTAGTTACTTAGGGCGGAGGTCTGGAAACACCATATATTTT
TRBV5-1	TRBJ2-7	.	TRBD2	CASSLSASGFSYEQYF	TGCGCCAGCAGCTTGTCAGCTAGCGGCTTCTCCTACGAGCAGTACTTC
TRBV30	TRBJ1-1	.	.	CAWSSGLSTEAFF	TGTGCCTGGAGCTCAGGGTTGAGCACTGAAGCTTTCTTT
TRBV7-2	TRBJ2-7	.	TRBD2	CASSYLAGGLLSYEQYF	TGTGCCAGCAGCTACCTAGCGGGAGGACTCCTCTCCTACGAGCAGTACTTC
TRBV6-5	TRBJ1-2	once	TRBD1	CASRQQGASGYTF	TGTGCCAGCAGACAACAGGGGGCGTCTGGCTACACCTTC
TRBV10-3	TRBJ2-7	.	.	CAISGGGGRNSYEQYF	TGTGCCATCAGTGGAGGGGGGGGAAGGAATTCCTACGAGCAGTACTTC
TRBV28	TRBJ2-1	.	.	CASSRSGREGQFF	TGTGCCAGCAGTCGGTCCGGGCGGGAAGGGCAGTTCTTC
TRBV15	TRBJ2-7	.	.	CATSRGPGEIYEQYF	TGTGCCACCAGCAGAGGTCCGGGAGAGATATACGAGCAGTACTTC
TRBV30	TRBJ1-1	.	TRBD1	CAWSQGQGRTEAFF	TGTGCCTGGAGCCAGGGACAGGGCAGGACTGAAGCTTTCTTT
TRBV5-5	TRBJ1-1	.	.	CASSSPGGRNTEAFF	TGTGCCAGCAGTTCCCCAGGAGGCCGAAACACTGAAGCTTTCTTT
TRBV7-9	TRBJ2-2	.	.	CASRSGTGELFF	TGTGCCAGCAGGTCGGGGACCGGGGAGCTGTTTTTT
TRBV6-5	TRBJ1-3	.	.	CASCAREAGNTIYF	TGTGCCAGCTGCGCCCGGGAGGCAGGAAACACCATATATTTT
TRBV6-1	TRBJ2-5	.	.	CASSEAGSLRETQYF	TGTGCCAGCAGTGAGGCAGGGTCCTTGAGGGAGACCCAGTACTTC
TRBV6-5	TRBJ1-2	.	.	CASSVGAAYYGYTF	TGTGCCAGCAGCGTGGGGGCAGCATACTATGGCTACACCTTC
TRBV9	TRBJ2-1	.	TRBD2	CASSALAGGGNEQFF	TGTGCCAGCAGCGCGTTAGCGGGAGGTGGGAATGAGCAGTTCTTC
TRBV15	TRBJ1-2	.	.	CATSPVGDYGYTF	TGTGCCACCAGCCCGGTAGGGGACTATGGCTACACCTTC
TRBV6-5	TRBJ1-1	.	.	CASSLRGGGTEAFF	TGTGCCAGCAGCCTAAGGGGCGGGGGGACTGAAGCTTTCTTT
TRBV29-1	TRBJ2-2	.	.	CSVMAGRNTGELFF	TGCAGCGTTATGGCAGGGCGGAACACCGGGGAGCTGTTTTTT
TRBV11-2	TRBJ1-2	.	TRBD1	CASRGLGTGNGYTF	TGTGCCAGCAGGGGGCTTGGGACAGGCAATGGCTACACCTTC
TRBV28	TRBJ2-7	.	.	CASTDRPGSEQYF	TGTGCCAGCACCGACAGGCCCGGGTCCGAGCAGTACTTC
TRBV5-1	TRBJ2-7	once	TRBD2	CASSWRGDNEQYF	TGCGCCAGCAGCTGGCGGGGGGACAACGAGCAGTACTTC
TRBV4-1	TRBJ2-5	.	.	CASSHPGGEETQYF	TGCGCCAGCAGCCACCCTGGAGGTGAAGAGACCCAGTACTTC
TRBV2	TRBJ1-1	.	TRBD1	CASTRAGGDSAFF	TGTGCCAGCACCAGGGCAGGGGGCGATTCAGCTTTCTTT
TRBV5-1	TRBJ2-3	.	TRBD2	CASSLGAGARTDTQYF	TGCGCCAGCAGCTTGGGAGCGGGGGCCCGCACAGATACGCAGTATTTT
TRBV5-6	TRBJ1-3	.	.	CASSFAGAGNTIYF	TGTGCCAGCAGCTTCGCAGGGGCTGGAAACACCATATATTTT
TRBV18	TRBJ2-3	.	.	CASSPLTSTDTQYF	TGTGCCAGCTCACCCCTGACTAGCACAGATACGCAGTATTTT
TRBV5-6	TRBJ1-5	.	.	CASSLAGGRAQPQHF	TGTGCCAGCAGCTTGGCCGGGGGGAGAGCTCAGCCCCAGCATTTT
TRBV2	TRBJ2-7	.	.	CASSQEGTASYEQYF	TGTGCCAGCAGTCAGGAGGGGACAGCTTCCTACGAGCAGTACTTC
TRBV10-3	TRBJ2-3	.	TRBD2	CALRVAGGDTQYF	TGTGCCTTACGCGTAGCGGGGGGAGATACGCAGTATTTT
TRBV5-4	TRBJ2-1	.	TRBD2	CASSTSGRADWEQFF	TGTGCCAGCAGCACTAGCGGGAGGGCTGACTGGGAGCAGTTCTTC
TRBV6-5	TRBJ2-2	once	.	CASSYSRSLNGELFF	TGTGCCAGCAGTTACTCGAGGTCACTGAACGGGGAGCTGTTTTTT
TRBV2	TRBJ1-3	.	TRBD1	CASSARDRGITIYF	TGTGCCAGCAGTGCCCGGGACAGGGGGATCACCATATATTTT
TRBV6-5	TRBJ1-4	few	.	CASSYATGEKLFF	TGTGCCAGCAGTTACGCCACAGGGGAAAAACTGTTTTTT
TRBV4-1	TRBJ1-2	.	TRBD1	CASSQPRQGGGYTF	TGCGCCAGCAGCCAACCCCGACAGGGTGGTGGCTACACCTTC
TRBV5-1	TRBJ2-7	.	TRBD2	CASSLGSSGTYEQYF	TGCGCCAGCAGCTTGGGCTCTAGCGGGACCTACGAGCAGTACTTC
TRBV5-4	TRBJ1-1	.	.	CASSLGPGEAFF	TGTGCCAGCAGCTTGGGGCCGGGGGAAGCTTTCTTT
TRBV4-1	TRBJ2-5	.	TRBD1	CASSLGTDQETQYF	TGCGCCAGCAGCCTCGGGACAGACCAAGAGACCCAGTACTTC
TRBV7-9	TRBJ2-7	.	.	CASSPPGGEQYF	TGTGCCAGCAGCCCCCCTGGGGGGGAGCAGTACTTC
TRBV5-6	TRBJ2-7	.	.	CASSPQGSYEQYF	TGTGCCAGCAGCCCACAGGGATCCTACGAGCAGTACTTC
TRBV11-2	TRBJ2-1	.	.	CASSLVGYNEQFF	TGTGCCAGCAGCTTAGTCGGGTACAATGAGCAGTTCTTC
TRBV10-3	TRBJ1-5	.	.	CAISAGHNQPQHF	TGTGCCATCAGTGCCGGTCACAATCAGCCCCAGCATTTT
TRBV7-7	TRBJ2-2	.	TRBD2	CASSLTSGGTGELFF	TGTGCTAGCAGCTTAACTAGCGGGGGAACCGGGGAGCTGTTTTTT